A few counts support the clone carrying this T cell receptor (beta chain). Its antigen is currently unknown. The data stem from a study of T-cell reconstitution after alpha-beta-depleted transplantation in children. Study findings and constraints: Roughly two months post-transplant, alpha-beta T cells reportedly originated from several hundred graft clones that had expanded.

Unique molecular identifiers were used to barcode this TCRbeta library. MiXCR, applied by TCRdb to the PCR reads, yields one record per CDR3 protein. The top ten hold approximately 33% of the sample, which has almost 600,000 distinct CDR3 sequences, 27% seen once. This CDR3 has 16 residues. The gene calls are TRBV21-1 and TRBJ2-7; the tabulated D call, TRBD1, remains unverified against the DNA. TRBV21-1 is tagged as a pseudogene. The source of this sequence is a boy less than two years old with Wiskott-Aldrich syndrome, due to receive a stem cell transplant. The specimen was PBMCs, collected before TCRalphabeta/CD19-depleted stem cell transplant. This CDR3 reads CASSKGLTESSYEQYF. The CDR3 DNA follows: TGTGCCAGCAGCAAAGGCTTGACAGAGAGCTCCTACGAGCAGTACTTC.